Following are 21 T cell receptor beta chains from one sample sequenced in a study of vaccination and CD4 T cells after COVID-19. Sequencing of DNA taken from cultured CD4+ T cells relied on the Oncomine TCR Beta short-read assay. TCRdb analysed the PCR reads with MiXCR anew, one entry per CDR3 protein. This sample has tens of thousands of distinct CDR3 sequences, with around 50% found just once. The treatment: approximately nine-day PBMC culture with coronavirus spike peptide pools or control peptides (ViraFEST assay). These TCRs are of unknown antigen specificity. What was sequenced was CD4+ T cells from blood, cultured in vitro. The source of these receptors is a human donor who had recovered from COVID-19.

This chain joins TRBV7-7 and TRBJ1-1; D remains unclear. Between the trimmed V and J ends, which lost 2 bases and 3 bases, there was a span of 7 bases. Germline-derived CDR1 and CDR2 are SSHAT and FNYEAQ (reference sequence). This CDR3 region has 13 residues. CDR3 in amino acids: CASSLREDTEAFF. CDR3 in DNA: TGTGCCAGCAGCTTAAGGGAGGACACTGAAGCTTTCTTT.

The gene calls are TRBV9 and TRBJ2-3, with 12 bases fitting TRBD2. Germline CDR1 is SGDLS and CDR2 is YYNGEE. The CDR3 totals 16 residues. V dropped 3 bases and J dropped 5; count of bases not matched to a gene: 7. The CDR3 DNA sequence: TGTGCCAGCAGCGCGCTAGCGGGAGGGCCCCAAGATACGCAGTATTTT. Translated: CASSALAGGPQDTQYF.

This clonotype showed up just a few times. The chain employs TRBV20-1 and TRBJ2-2, with a possible D match to TRBD2 (6 bases). Germline CDR1 reads DFQATT; CDR2 reads SNEGSKA (reference sequence). The CDR3 has 16 residues. The V end lost 1 base, the J end lost 6 bases, and 18 bases lay between the germline ends. The CDR3 region is CSARVAGRALAGELFF. CDR3 nucleotides: TGCAGTGCTAGAGTTGCGGGAAGGGCCCTCGCCGGGGAGCTGTTTTTT.

V is TRBV6-1 and J is TRBJ2-1; D may be TRBD2 (6 bases). There are 17 residues in the CDR3. V was trimmed by 7 bases and J by 9 bases, leaving 28 bases between them. CDR1 and CDR2 from the germline V gene are MNHNS and SASEGT. CDR3 region: CASTPPNDGTRNSEQFF. In nucleotides, the CDR3 is TGTGCCAGCACCCCCCCGAACGACGGGACTCGGAACAGTGAGCAGTTCTTC.

There are a few counts of this clonotype. The V and J genes are TRBV7-9 and TRBJ1-6; D not resolved. The CDR3 length is 14 residues. Germline V gene sequence: CDR1 SEHNR, CDR2 FQNEAQ (reference sequence). V lost 5 bases and J lost 7, with 12 bases in between. CDR3 coding DNA: TGTGCCAGCAGCCTGGACTCCCCAAATTCACCCCTCCACTTT. This encodes CASSLDSPNSPLHF.

The chain links TRBV30 to TRBJ1-4; no firm D call. There are 15 residues in the CDR3. CDR1 is GTSNPN and CDR2 is SVGIG in the germline V gene (reference sequence). The germline V and J ends were trimmed by 0 bases and 7 bases, with 15 bases remaining between them. CDR3 bases: TGTGCCTGGAGTGTACCTGGGGTCGGAGGTGAAAAACTGTTTTTT. It encodes CAWSVPGVGGEKLFF.

Concerning this clonotype itself: An end of the junction differs from the germline gene, which may be a read error. The rearrangement links TRBV7-7 to TRBJ2-2; TRBD2 matches 7 bases. This CDR3 has 14 residues. The germline V gene has CDR1 SSHAT and CDR2 FNYEAQ (reference sequence). CDR3 residues: CASTPQLASGELFF. The CDR3 bases are TGTGCTAGCACCCCCCAACTAGCGTCCGGGGAGCTGTTTTTT.

This clonotype turned up a few times. The J gene is TRBJ1-2, the V gene TRBV6-1; D is perhaps TRBD1 (6 bases). V lost 6 bases and J lost 5, with 7 bases in between. CDR1 is MNHNS, CDR2 SASEGT, per germline. This CDR3 has 11 residues. The CDR3 sequence is CASRGAYGYTF. The CDR3 nucleotides read TGTGCCAGCAGGGGGGCATATGGCTACACCTTC.

This clonotype was counted a few times. The chain joins TRBV5-1 to TRBJ2-5; TRBD1 matches 10 bases. V gave up 3 bases and J gave up 4 bases; unmatched junction bases: 6. Germline V gene lookup returns CDR1 SGHRS and CDR2 YFSETQ. This CDR3 has 15 residues. The CDR3: CASSSGQGFGETQYF. The CDR3 DNA is TGCGCCAGCAGCTCGGGACAGGGGTTTGGAGAGACCCAGTACTTC.

There are a few counts of this clonotype. V and J are TRBV15 and TRBJ1-1; D perhaps matches TRBD1 (5 bases). Germline CDR1 is LNHNV and CDR2 is YYDKDF (reference sequence). The CDR3 has 17 residues. V lost 3 bases, J lost 4 bases, and 21 bases lay in between. DNA of the CDR3: TGTGCCACCAGCAGTCAGGGCGAGGGGCGGGGACGCACTGAAGCTTTCTTT. Translation: CATSSQGEGRGRTEAFF.

The V and J genes are TRBV20-1 and TRBJ2-1; 9 nucleotides line up with TRBD2. J lost 0 bases, V lost 6 bases, and 6 bases had no gene match. Per the germline V gene, CDR1 is DFQATT and CDR2 is SNEGSKA (reference sequence). The CDR3 totals 15 residues. CDR3 bases: TGCAGTGCCCCTAGCGGGAAGAGCTCCTACAATGAGCAGTTCTTC. It encodes CSAPSGKSSYNEQFF.

This clonotype was seen only a few times. The chain recombines TRBV7-3 with TRBJ2-2, with 8 bases matching TRBD2. The CDR3 contains 17 residues. The V and J ends lost 1 base and 2 bases, in that order; junction bases with no gene match: 6. CDR1 and CDR2 from the germline V gene are SGHTA and FQGTGA. The CDR3, as DNA: TGTGCCAGCAGCTTAATGGCCGGGACTAGAAACACCGGGGAGCTGTTTTTT. It encodes CASSLMAGTRNTGELFF.

CDR3 sequence: CASTGRVSQKLFF. The CDR3 coding sequence is TGTGCCAGTACGGGCAGGGTTAGTCAAAAACTGTTTTTT. The V gene is TRBV19, the J gene TRBJ1-4, with D perhaps matching TRBD1 (5 bases). The CDR3 consists of 13 residues. Per the germline V gene, CDR1 is LNHDA and CDR2 is SQIVND (reference sequence). V was shortened by 7 bases and J by 9 bases, with 15 bases between the two germline ends.

J is TRBJ2-5 and V is TRBV5-1, with unresolved D. The germline CDR1 and CDR2 sequences are SGHRS and YFSETQ. Between the trimmed V and J ends, which lost 4 bases and 1 base, there was a span of 11 bases. This CDR3 region has 14 residues. Here the CDR3 reads CASSPDPAQETQYF. In nucleotides, the CDR3 is TGCGCCAGCAGCCCAGACCCAGCCCAAGAGACCCAGTACTTC.

This clonotype turned up a few times. The chain has TRBV7-2 and TRBJ1-5, with 8 positions matching TRBD1. CDR1 and CDR2 from the germline V gene are SGHTA and FQGNSA. The V gene end was trimmed by 5 bases and the J gene end by 3 bases; junction bases not matched to a gene: 9. The CDR3 covers 16 residues. The CDR3 is CASSQYGTGINQPQHF. The DNA of the CDR3 is TGTGCCAGCAGCCAATACGGGACAGGTATCAATCAGCCCCAGCATTTT.

This clonotype appeared a few times. The chain combines TRBV24-1 with TRBJ2-2, with D hard to call. Per germline, CDR1 KGHDR and CDR2 SFDVKD. This CDR3 region has 13 residues. Trimming shortened V by 8 bases and J by 0 bases, and 6 bases separated the two germline ends. The CDR3 bases are TGTGCCACCAAACAAACGAACACCGGGGAGCTGTTTTTT. Protein: CATKQTNTGELFF.

The chain employs TRBV6-1 and TRBJ1-4, with 7 bases matching TRBD1. The CDR3 covers 14 residues. The germline gives CDR1 MNHNS, CDR2 SASEGT. V shed 6 bases, J shed 4 bases, and the junction held 5 bases outside the gene matches. The chain's CDR3 is CASRLGQFNEKLFF. The CDR3 nucleotides read TGTGCCAGCAGATTGGGACAGTTTAATGAAAAACTGTTTTTT.

The chain joins TRBV28 to TRBJ1-2; D might be TRBD1 (6 bases). The germline CDR1 and CDR2 sequences are MDHEN and SYDVKM. Trimming cost V 3 bases and J 4 bases, with 12 bases left between them. This CDR3 spans 14 amino acids. Here the CDR3 reads CASSLAQGSYGYTF. The CDR3 DNA follows: TGTGCCAGCAGTTTGGCCCAGGGGTCCTATGGCTACACCTTC.

The chain links TRBV10-3 to TRBJ1-1; unclear D gene. The CDR3 has 11 residues. Trimming cost V 6 bases and J 7 bases, with 9 bases left between them. CDR1 ENHRY and CDR2 SYGVKD come from the germline V gene. DNA for the CDR3: TGTGCCATCAGCGATACCCTTGAAGCTTTCTTT. It codes for CAISDTLEAFF.

The rearrangement uses TRBV24-1 and TRBJ2-1, with TRBD2 as a possible D gene (7 bases). Germline V gene data show CDR1 as KGHDR and CDR2 as SFDVKD. The CDR3 has 17 amino acids. With 3 bases removed from V and 7 bases from J, the gap between germline ends came to 21 bases. The CDR3 loop is CATSDRPRGALRNEQFF. In nucleotides, the CDR3 is TGTGCCACCAGTGATCGCCCTCGGGGGGCCCTGAGGAATGAGCAGTTCTTC.

V usage is TRBV20-1 and J usage is TRBJ1-5; 8 nucleotides line up with TRBD1. After removal of 6 bases from V and 5 bases from J, the junction contained 9 bases not matched to a gene. The CDR3 is made up of 14 amino acids. Germline assignment: CDR1 DFQATT and CDR2 SNEGSKA (reference sequence). The CDR3 reads CSAKRQGLDQPQHF. CDR3 coding DNA: TGCAGTGCCAAGCGACAGGGGTTAGATCAGCCCCAGCATTTT.